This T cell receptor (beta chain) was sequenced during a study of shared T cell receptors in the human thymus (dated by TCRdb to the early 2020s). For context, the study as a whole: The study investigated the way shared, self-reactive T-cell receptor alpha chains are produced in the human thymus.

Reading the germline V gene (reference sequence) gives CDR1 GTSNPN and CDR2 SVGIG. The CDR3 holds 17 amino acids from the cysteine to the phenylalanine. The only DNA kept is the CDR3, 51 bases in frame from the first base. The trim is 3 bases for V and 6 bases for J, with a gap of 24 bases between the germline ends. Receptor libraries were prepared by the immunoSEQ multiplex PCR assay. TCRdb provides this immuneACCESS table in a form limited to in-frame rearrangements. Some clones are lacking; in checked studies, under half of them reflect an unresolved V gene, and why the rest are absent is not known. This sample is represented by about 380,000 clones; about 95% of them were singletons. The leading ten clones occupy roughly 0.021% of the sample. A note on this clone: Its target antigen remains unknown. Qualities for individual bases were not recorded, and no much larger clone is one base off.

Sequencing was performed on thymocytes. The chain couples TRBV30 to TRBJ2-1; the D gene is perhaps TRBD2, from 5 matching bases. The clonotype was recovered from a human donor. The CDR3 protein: CAWRPPREGSRVNEQFF. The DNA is TGTGCCTGGAGGCCGCCTCGGGAAGGGAGCCGGGTCAATGAGCAGTTCTTC.